The 23 T cell receptor beta chains in this list originate from one sample, sequenced in a study of T-cell memory formation after mild COVID-19. TCRdb re-called the 5' RACE reads with MiXCR, one entry per CDR3 protein. The sample lists hundreds of thousands of distinct CDR3 sequences, roughly 22% occurring once. Specimen: PBMCs or a T cell subset sorted from them (not recorded which). All receptors come from an adult woman who had mild COVID-19 (a few samples of this study predate the infection). Cell type and time point are not known.

The chain has TRBV4-2 and TRBJ2-7; 7 nucleotides line up with TRBD2. CDR1 is LGHNA and CDR2 is YNFKEQ in the germline V gene. The CDR3 covers 16 residues. V shed 0 bases, J shed 1 base, and the junction held 6 bases outside the gene matches. The CDR3 nucleotides read TGTGCCAGCAGCCAAGAACCGGGACTACTTTCCTACGAGCAGTACTTC. As protein: CASSQEPGLLSYEQYF.

This clonotype came up a few times. The chain links TRBV5-4 to TRBJ2-1; D gene ambiguous. Looked up from germline, CDR1 is SGHNT and CDR2 is YYREEE (reference sequence). V lost 0 bases and J 3 bases, leaving 10 bases between the germline ends. There are 15 residues in the CDR3. The DNA of the CDR3 is TGTGCCAGCAGCTTGGGAGTGTGGGGCTACAATGAGCAGTTCTTC. This gives the protein CASSLGVWGYNEQFF.

The chain employs TRBV10-3 and TRBJ2-7, with 8 bases aligning to TRBD2. Losses at the gene ends were 1 base for V and 5 bases for J; bases not matched to a gene: 7. CDR3 length equals 15 residues. Germline CDR1 is ENHRY and CDR2 is SYGVKD. CDR3 in amino acids: CAISELAGISDEQYF. The CDR3 region has the DNA TGTGCCATCAGTGAGTTAGCGGGAATCAGCGACGAGCAGTACTTC.

A few counts support this clonotype. The DNA of the CDR3 is TGTGCCAGCAGTCGGGGACAGGGAGCCTCCTACGAGCAGTACTTC. Protein sequence: CASSRGQGASYEQYF. The chain carries TRBV6-5 and TRBJ2-7, with 9 bases aligning to TRBD1. Germline assignment: CDR1 MNHEY and CDR2 SVGAGI. The ends lost 5 bases at V and 0 bases at J; junction bases unmatched: 5. The CDR3 is 15 amino acids.

The rearrangement uses TRBV7-9 and TRBJ1-4; a weak D match, TRBD1 (6 bases). Germline CDR1 SEHNR, CDR2 FQNEAQ (reference sequence). The CDR3 extends over 15 amino acids. The V gene lost 6 bases and the J gene lost 4 bases, with 15 bases spanning the gap. The CDR3 loop reads CASRSPGQVNEKLFF. In DNA, the CDR3 is TGTGCCAGCAGGTCTCCGGGACAAGTTAATGAAAAACTGTTTTTT.

The chain has TRBV6-2 or TRBV6-3 and TRBJ1-1, with TRBD1 matching over 7 bases. Germline V gene lookup returns CDR1 MNHEY and CDR2 SVGEGT. V lost 6 bases to trimming and J lost 1 base; unmatched junction nucleotides: 8. The CDR3 consists of 15 residues. CDR3 sequence: CASRVGGVRNTEAFF. The CDR3, as DNA: TGTGCCAGCAGGGTAGGGGGCGTGCGGAACACTGAAGCTTTCTTT.

This clonotype was detected a few times. The chain is built from TRBV29-1 and TRBJ2-7, with TRBD1 matching 8 bases. The CDR3 runs to 14 residues. Germline trimming cut 5 bases from V and 0 bases from J; bases unmatched to any gene: 6. Germline V lookup: CDR1 SQVTM, CDR2 ANQGSEA. The CDR3 loop reads CSVLTGVHSYEQYF. The CDR3 DNA is TGCAGCGTTCTGACAGGGGTCCACTCCTACGAGCAGTACTTC.

The chain couples TRBV30 to TRBJ1-2; D call uncertain. Trimming cost V 4 bases and J 1 base, with 10 bases left between them. CDR3 size: 13 residues. CDR1 is GTSNPN and CDR2 is SVGIG in the germline V gene (reference sequence). The CDR3 loop reads CAWTSAFNYGYTF. CDR3 nucleotides: TGTGCCTGGACGTCGGCCTTTAACTATGGCTACACCTTC.

As for this clonotype: Germline is not matched at one junction end, which may reflect a read error. This rearrangement joins TRBV5-1 to TRBJ2-2; D not certain. Germline CDR1 SGHRS, CDR2 YFSETQ. The CDR3 totals 14 residues. Here the CDR3 reads CATSVPSNTGELFF. The CDR3 DNA sequence: TGCGCCACCAGCGTCCCGTCGAACACCGGGGAGCTGTTTTTT.

The sample holds a few counts of this clonotype. The gene calls are TRBV2 and TRBJ1-1, with TRBD1 matching over 9 bases. Germline CDR1 is SNHLY and CDR2 is FYNNEI. The CDR3 covers 14 residues. J was trimmed by 9 bases and V by 6 bases; bases with no gene match: 11. The CDR3 sequence: CASRDPGQGTQAFF. CDR3 DNA: TGTGCCAGCAGGGATCCGGGACAGGGAACCCAAGCTTTCTTT.

Many counts were recorded for this clonotype. The chain uses TRBV29-1 and TRBJ2-3; TRBD2 might be the D (7 bases). The CDR3 is made up of 14 amino acids. CDR1 is SQVTM, CDR2 ANQGSEA, per germline. V lost 4 bases to trimming and J lost 3 bases, with 14 bases between them. The chain's CDR3 is CSVGGRGLTDTQYF. The DNA for the CDR3 is TGCAGCGTTGGAGGGCGGGGGCTTACAGATACGCAGTATTTT.

This clonotype was counted between two and nine times. This chain connects TRBV20-1 to TRBJ2-1; D is unclear. CDR1 and CDR2 from the germline V gene are DFQATT and SNEGSKA (reference sequence). This CDR3 has 11 residues. The V and J ends lost 8 bases and 4 bases respectively, with 9 bases between them. The CDR3 reads CSRLFYNEQFF. CDR3 nucleotides: TGCAGTAGACTGTTTTACAATGAGCAGTTCTTC.

This clonotype was counted a few times. The chain joins TRBV18 to TRBJ1-3; D is uncertain. Germline V gene lookup returns CDR1 KGHSH and CDR2 LQKENI. The V and J ends lost 2 bases and 1 base respectively, with 12 bases between them. The CDR3 consists of 16 residues. The CDR3 bases are TGTGCCAGCTCACCAACTGGGGAGAATTCTGGAAACACCATATATTTT. Its translation is CASSPTGENSGNTIYF.

This clonotype has just a few counts. The chain's CDR3 is CASSTHRGGSTDTQYF. CDR3 coding DNA: TGTGCCAGCAGTACCCACCGTGGGGGTAGCACAGATACGCAGTATTTT. The chain has TRBV27 and TRBJ2-3; either TRBD1 or TRBD2 may fit D (5 bases each). The CDR3 is 16 residues long. The V end lost 5 bases, the J end lost 0 bases, and 15 bases lay between the germline ends. The germline CDR1 and CDR2 sequences are MNHEY and SMNVEV (reference sequence).

The chain recombines TRBV11-2 with TRBJ2-3, with D hard to call. The CDR3 runs 15 residues. Germline assignment: CDR1 SGHAT and CDR2 FQNNGV. V dropped 4 bases and J dropped 8 bases, with 19 bases sitting between them. The CDR3 spells CASSSHIPAPGTQYF. The CDR3 DNA sequence: TGTGCCAGCAGCTCCCACATCCCGGCTCCGGGTACGCAGTATTTT.

This clonotype was seen only a few times. The chain links TRBV9 to TRBJ1-1; D may be TRBD1 (5 bases). V gave up 3 bases and J gave up 1 base, with 10 bases separating them. The CDR3 is 14 residues long. Germline CDR1 SGDLS, CDR2 YYNGEE. CDR3: CASSALTENTEAFF. The CDR3 DNA follows: TGTGCCAGCAGCGCCCTGACAGAGAACACTGAAGCTTTCTTT. The full variable domain, rest sourced from reference TRBV9 and TRBJ1-1, is DSGVTQTPKHLITATGQRVTLRCSPRSGDLSVYWYQQSLDQGLQFLIQYYNGEERAKGNILERFSAQQFPDLHSELNLSSLELGDSALYFCASSALTENTEAFFGQGTRLTVV.

A few counts support this clonotype. V and J are TRBV5-5 and TRBJ2-7; 7 bases are shared with TRBD2. Germline CDR1 and CDR2: SGHKS and YYEKEE (reference sequence). Trimming at V came to 0 bases and at J to 3 bases, leaving 15 bases not matched to a gene. The CDR3 has 18 residues. CDR3 in DNA: TGTGCCAGCAGCTTGGCGGGGTCAGGGCTAGCGGACCTCTACGAGCAGTACTTC. It codes for CASSLAGSGLADLYEQYF.

This clonotype was observed once. A read error may account for a junction end that differs from germline. V is TRBV7-2 and J is TRBJ2-1; no clear D gene. The germline V gene has CDR1 SGHTA and CDR2 FQGNSA. CDR3 length: 8 residues. The CDR3 DNA follows: TGTGCCAGCAGCCGACGGTACTTC. It encodes CASSRRYF.

This clonotype was recorded many times. The V call is TRBV12-3 or TRBV12-4, the J call TRBJ1-3, with D possibly being TRBD1 (5 bases). The length of the CDR3 is 16 residues. Trimming cost V 3 bases and J 0 bases, with 12 bases left between them. CDR3 nucleotide sequence: TGTGCCAGCAGTTTTGACAGCCAGTACTCTGGAAACACCATATATTTT. Translated, it gives CASSFDSQYSGNTIYF.

The CDR3 DNA reads as TGCAGCGCGACCGAGAACAATGAGCAGTTCTTC. Its translation: CSATENNEQFF. This rearrangement joins TRBV29-1 to TRBJ2-1; D is unclear. V dropped 7 bases and J dropped 5 bases, with 9 bases sitting between them. CDR3 size: 11 residues. Germline V lookup: CDR1 SQVTM, CDR2 ANQGSEA.

J is TRBJ1-1 and V is TRBV7-9; D uncertain. The length of the CDR3 is 14 residues. V dropped 1 base and J dropped 8 bases, with 14 bases sitting between them. Germline lookup yields CDR1 SEHNR and CDR2 FQNEAQ (reference sequence). CDR3 nucleotides: TGTGCCAGCAGCTTAGGGGTCGCAGAAAGAGAAGCTTTCTTT. This encodes CASSLGVAEREAFF.

This clonotype was seen a few times. The chain has TRBV12-3 or TRBV12-4 and TRBJ2-5; D is uncertain. The CDR3 totals 14 residues. Trimming removed 5 bases at V and 2 bases at J, with 12 bases between. The CDR3 nucleotides read TGTGCCAGCAGTGCCTCCGCCAATCAAGAGACCCAGTACTTC. It codes for CASSASANQETQYF.

The gene calls are TRBV7-2 and TRBJ2-7; TRBD2 aligns across 8 bases. The CDR3 loop spans 13 amino acids. Germline CDR1 reads SGHTA; CDR2 reads FQGNSA. V gave up 1 base and J gave up 6 bases; unmatched junction bases: 2. The CDR3 reads CASSLELAVEQYF. CDR3 sequence (DNA): TGTGCCAGCAGCTTAGAACTAGCGGTCGAGCAGTACTTC.